What follows are 16 T cell receptor beta chains derived from one specimen sequenced in a study of spatial heterogeneity in lung cancer. Study conclusions and caveats: Counts of expanded intratumoral alpha and beta TCRs tracked tumor mutation counts.

Noted time point: sample taken at primary tumor resection. These TCRs are of unknown antigen specificity. TCRdb re-called the 5' RACE reads through MiXCR, storing one row per CDR3 protein. The table includes fewer than 15,000 distinct CDR3 sequences, around 5.4% detected once. Sequences were derived from lung tumor tissue, sampled at surgery. The receptors shown here come from a female donor with early-stage non-small cell lung cancer.

The sample holds many counts of this clonotype. A library made for alpha chains picked up this beta chain off target, so its size means little. The J gene is TRBJ2-1, the V gene TRBV14; a possible D gene is TRBD1 (5 bases). V lost 5 bases and J lost 8, with 10 bases in between. The V gene's germline CDR1 is SGHDN and CDR2 FVKESK. The CDR3 loop spans 12 amino acids. CDR3 DNA sequence: TGTGCCAGCAGCTACAGGTACTATGAGCAGTTCTTC. Its protein product is CASSYRYYEQFF.

Many counts were recorded for this clonotype. This beta chain is an off-target read within a library intended for alpha chains, so its frequency means little. V and J are TRBV18 and TRBJ1-3; no reliable D call. Per germline, CDR1 KGHSH and CDR2 LQKENI. CDR3 size: 15 residues. V was pared by 5 bases and J by 4 bases, with 15 bases between. The CDR3: CASSYRLQRGNTIYF. The DNA of the CDR3 is TGTGCCAGCTCATACCGTTTGCAGCGGGGAAACACCATATATTTT. Using reference TRBV18 and TRBJ1-3 for the parts outside the CDR3, the full variable domain is NAGVMQNPRHLVRRRGQEARLRCSPMKGHSHVYWYRQLPEEGLKFMVYLQKENIIDESGMPKERFSAEFPKEGPSILRIQQVVRGDSAAYFCASSYRLQRGNTIYFGEGSWLTVV.

The table lists this clonotype with a few counts. Little can be read into the size of this beta chain, an off-target read in a library designed for alpha chains. J is TRBJ2-7 and V is TRBV15; D gene unclear. CDR1 and CDR2 (germline): LNHNV, YYDKDF (reference sequence). The CDR3 has 14 residues. V was clipped by 3 bases and J by 5 bases, with 14 bases between them. CDR3 nucleotides: TGTGCCACCAGCAGGGATAGGCTGAACAACGAGCAGTACTTC. It translates to CATSRDRLNNEQYF.

This clonotype was counted at least ten times. This beta chain is a stray read from a library made for alpha chains; its abundance is not meaningful. The chain employs TRBV20-1 and TRBJ2-3; 8 nucleotides align to TRBD2. This CDR3 has 15 amino acids. The V gene's germline CDR1 is DFQATT and CDR2 SNEGSKA (reference sequence). J lost 7 bases, V lost 7 bases, and 16 bases had no gene match. As DNA, the CDR3 is TGCAGTGTCTTCCGAAGCGGGGGCGATCCTCATACGCAGTATTTT. Translation: CSVFRSGGDPHTQYF.

This clonotype was recorded at least ten times. This beta chain is an unintended read in a library built for alpha chains; its size means little. CDR3 coding DNA: TGCGCCAGCAGCCAAGAGGACAGGGGGATAGAGACCCAGTACTTC. Amino acid sequence: CASSQEDRGIETQYF. The chain couples TRBV4-1 to TRBJ2-5; 10 bases align to TRBD1. With V trimmed by 0 bases and J by 4 bases, 2 bases remained unmatched. This CDR3 region has 15 residues. Looked up from germline, CDR1 is MGHRA and CDR2 is YSYEKL.

This clonotype is categorized as medium-sized. Because the library targeted alpha chains, this beta chain is an off-target read whose size means little. The rearrangement links TRBV15 to TRBJ2-7; weak D call: TRBD1 (6 bases). V dropped 4 bases and J dropped 2 bases, with 18 bases sitting between them. Germline V lookup: CDR1 LNHNV, CDR2 YYDKDF (reference sequence). The CDR3 sequence is 16 residues long. The CDR3 nucleotides are TGTGCCACCAGCATTGGGGCAGTATCAGGGGCCTACGAGCAGTACTTC. Translating it yields CATSIGAVSGAYEQYF.

Ten or more counts support this clonotype. The size of this beta chain means little, since it is a stray read in a library made for alpha chains. The gene calls are TRBV6-5 and TRBJ2-2; D possibly uses TRBD1 or TRBD2 (5 bases each). CDR3 length: 16 amino acids. The germline V and J ends were trimmed by 0 bases and 3 bases, with 11 bases remaining between them. Germline CDR1 MNHEY, CDR2 SVGAGI. CDR3: CASSYSGARYTGELFF. CDR3 in DNA: TGTGCCAGCAGTTACTCCGGGGCGAGGTACACCGGGGAGCTGTTTTTT.

This clonotype appeared many times. Because the library targeted alpha chains, this beta chain is an off-target read whose size means little. The chain links TRBV4-1 to TRBJ1-2; D might be TRBD1 (6 bases). CDR1 is MGHRA, CDR2 YSYEKL, per germline. The CDR3 runs 14 residues. Trimming removed 0 bases from V and 4 bases from J, with 9 bases in between. CDR3 bases: TGCGCCAGCAGCCAAGAGGACAGAGGCTATGGCTACACCTTC. Encoded protein: CASSQEDRGYGYTF.

This clonotype was seen repeatedly, ten times or more. Found in a library prepared for alpha chains, this beta chain is an off-target read, and its abundance has little meaning. This chain links TRBV6-2 or TRBV6-3 with TRBJ1-2, with unresolved D. CDR1 is MNHEY, CDR2 SVGEGT, per germline. V was clipped by 0 bases and J by 8 bases, with 16 bases between them. The CDR3 is 15 amino acids. The CDR3 DNA reads TGTGCCAGCAGTTACTCGAAGGTTGGGTACGGCGGCTACACCTTC. Translation: CASSYSKVGYGGYTF.

To note about this clonotype: Because the library targeted alpha chains, this beta chain is an off-target read whose size means little. The chain has TRBV12-3 or TRBV12-4 and TRBJ1-3, with a weak D call TRBD1 (5 bases). The germline V and J ends were trimmed by 6 bases and 1 base, with 10 bases remaining between them. CDR3 length: 14 residues. CDR3 bases: TGTGCCAGCAGCATGGGACTGTCTGGAAACACCATATATTTT. Its translation is CASSMGLSGNTIYF.

Note on this clonotype: Since it is a stray read in a library aimed at alpha chains, this beta chain has a size that is not meaningful. This chain joins TRBV12-3 or TRBV12-4 and TRBJ2-7; no clear D. This CDR3 contains 13 residues. V gave up 6 bases and J gave up 2 bases, with 11 bases separating them. The CDR3 region has the DNA TGTGCCAGCAGACCCCCGGGCGCCTACGAGCAGTACTTC. This encodes CASRPPGAYEQYF.

As regards this clonotype: This beta chain came through as a stray read in a library set up for alpha chains, and its size says little. The chain uses TRBV12-3 or TRBV12-4 and TRBJ2-1; TRBD2 matches at 8 bases. The length of the CDR3 is 16 residues. J was trimmed by 0 bases and V by 7 bases; bases with no gene match: 8. The CDR3 protein is CASTRLSGGSYNEQFF. In DNA form, the CDR3 reads TGTGCCAGCACCAGGCTCAGCGGGGGCTCCTACAATGAGCAGTTCTTC.

This clonotype was counted between two and nine times. The size of this beta chain means little, since it is a stray read in a library made for alpha chains. The rearrangement joins TRBV6-5 to TRBJ1-2; D not resolved. The CDR3 length is 11 residues. CDR1 is MNHEY and CDR2 is SVGAGI in the germline V gene. V was trimmed by 6 bases and J by 6 bases, leaving 8 bases between them. The CDR3 region is CASREADGYTF. As DNA, the CDR3 is TGTGCCAGCAGGGAAGCGGATGGCTACACCTTC.

This clonotype was seen at least ten times. The library was designed around alpha chains, so this beta chain is a stray read whose abundance carries little weight. The rearrangement uses TRBV14 and TRBJ2-7; D uncertain. The ends were cut back, 0 bases at V and 2 bases at J, with 8 bases in the middle. CDR1 and CDR2 from the germline V gene are SGHDN and FVKESK. This CDR3 spans 14 amino acids. In DNA form, the CDR3 reads TGTGCCAGCAGCCAAGAACTCAGCCCCTACGAGCAGTACTTC. Residues: CASSQELSPYEQYF.

In its sample, this clonotype was seen many times. As an off-target read in a library built for alpha chains, this beta chain has a frequency of little significance. This chain connects TRBV18 to TRBJ1-2, with 9 positions matching TRBD1. After removal of 4 bases from V and 4 bases from J, the junction contained 7 bases not matched to a gene. The CDR3 totals 15 residues. Germline lookup yields CDR1 KGHSH and CDR2 LQKENI. For the CDR3, the DNA is TGTGCCAGCTCACTTAGACAGGGGGAATCCTATGGCTACACCTTC. Translation gives CASSLRQGESYGYTF.

This clonotype is labeled as medium-sized. This beta chain came through as a stray read in a library set up for alpha chains, and its size says little. V is TRBV7-9 and J is TRBJ2-6; the D gene is possibly TRBD1 (5 bases). Trimming shortened V by 1 base and J by 6 bases, and 13 bases separated the two germline ends. The CDR3 is 16 amino acids. Germline-derived CDR1 and CDR2 are SEHNR and FQNEAQ (reference sequence). CDR3 in DNA: TGTGCCAGCAGCTTAGGTGGCGCAGGGAAGGCCAACGTCCTGACTTTC. This encodes CASSLGGAGKANVLTF.